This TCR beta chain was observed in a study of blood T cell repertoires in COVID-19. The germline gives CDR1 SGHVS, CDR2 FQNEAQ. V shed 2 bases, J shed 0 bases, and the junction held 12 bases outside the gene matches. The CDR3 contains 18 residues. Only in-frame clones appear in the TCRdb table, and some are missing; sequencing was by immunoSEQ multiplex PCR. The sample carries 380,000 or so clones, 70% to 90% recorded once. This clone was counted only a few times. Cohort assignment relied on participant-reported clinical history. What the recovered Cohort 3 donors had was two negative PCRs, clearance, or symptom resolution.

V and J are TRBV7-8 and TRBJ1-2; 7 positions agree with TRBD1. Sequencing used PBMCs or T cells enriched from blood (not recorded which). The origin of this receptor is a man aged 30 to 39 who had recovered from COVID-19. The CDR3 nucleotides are TGTGCCAGCAGCTTATATGCAGGGGGATTACGTACTAACTATGGCTACACCTTC. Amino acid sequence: CASSLYAGGLRTNYGYTF.